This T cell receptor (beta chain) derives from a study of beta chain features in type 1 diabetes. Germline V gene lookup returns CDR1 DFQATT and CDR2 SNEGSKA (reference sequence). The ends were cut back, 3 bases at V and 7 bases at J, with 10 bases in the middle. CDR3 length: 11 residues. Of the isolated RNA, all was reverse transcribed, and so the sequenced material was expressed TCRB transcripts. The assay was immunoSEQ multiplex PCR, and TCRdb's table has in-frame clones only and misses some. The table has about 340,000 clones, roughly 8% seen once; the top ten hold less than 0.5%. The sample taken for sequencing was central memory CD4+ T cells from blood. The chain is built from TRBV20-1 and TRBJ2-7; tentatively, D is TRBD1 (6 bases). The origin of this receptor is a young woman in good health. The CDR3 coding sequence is TGCAGTGCTAGTTACAGGGAAGAGCAGTACTTC. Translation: CSASYREEQYF.